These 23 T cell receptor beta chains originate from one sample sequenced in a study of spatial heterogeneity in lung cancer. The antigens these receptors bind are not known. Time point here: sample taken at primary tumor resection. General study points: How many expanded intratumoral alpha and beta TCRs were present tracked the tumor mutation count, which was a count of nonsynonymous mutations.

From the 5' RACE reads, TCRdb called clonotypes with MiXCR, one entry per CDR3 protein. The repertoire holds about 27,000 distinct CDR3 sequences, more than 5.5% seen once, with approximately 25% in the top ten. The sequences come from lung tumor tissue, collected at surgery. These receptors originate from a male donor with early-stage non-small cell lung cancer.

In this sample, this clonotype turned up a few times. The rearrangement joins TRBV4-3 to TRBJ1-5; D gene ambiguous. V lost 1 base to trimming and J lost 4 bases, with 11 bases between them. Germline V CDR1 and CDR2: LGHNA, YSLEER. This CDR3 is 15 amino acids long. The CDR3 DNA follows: TGCGCCAGCAGCCAAGGTCGTCACCCTAATCAGCCCCAGCATTTT. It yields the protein CASSQGRHPNQPQHF.

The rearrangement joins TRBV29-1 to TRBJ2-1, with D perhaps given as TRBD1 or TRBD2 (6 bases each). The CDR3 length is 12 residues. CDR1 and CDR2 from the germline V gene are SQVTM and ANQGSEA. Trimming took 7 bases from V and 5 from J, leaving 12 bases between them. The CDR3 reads CSEGGPDNEQFF. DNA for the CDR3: TGCAGCGAGGGGGGACCGGACAATGAGCAGTTCTTC.

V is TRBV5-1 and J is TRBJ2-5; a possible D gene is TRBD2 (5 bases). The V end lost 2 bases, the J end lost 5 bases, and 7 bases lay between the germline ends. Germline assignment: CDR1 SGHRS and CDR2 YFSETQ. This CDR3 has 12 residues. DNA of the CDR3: TGCGCCAGCAGCTTCTCGGGGGAGACCCAGTACTTC. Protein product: CASSFSGETQYF. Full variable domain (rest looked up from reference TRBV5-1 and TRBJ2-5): KAGVTQTPRYLIKTRGQQVTLSCSPISGHRSVSWYQQTPGQGLQFLFEYFSETQRNKGNFPGRFSGRQFSNSRSEMNVSTLELGDSALYLCASSFSGETQYFGPGTRLLVL.

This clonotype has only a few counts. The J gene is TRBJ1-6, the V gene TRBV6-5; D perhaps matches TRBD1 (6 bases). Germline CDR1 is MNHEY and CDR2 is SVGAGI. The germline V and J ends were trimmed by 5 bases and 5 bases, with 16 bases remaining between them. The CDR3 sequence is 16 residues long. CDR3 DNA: TGTGCCAGCAGTCCCCTCGCGGGGGGCAATAATTCACCCCTCCACTTT. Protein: CASSPLAGGNNSPLHF.

The CDR3 reads CASSPGHTSYEQYF. The CDR3, as DNA: TGTGCCAGCAGTCCGGGACATACCTCCTACGAGCAGTACTTC. The chain employs TRBV12-3 or TRBV12-4 and TRBJ2-7; D possibly corresponds to TRBD1 (6 bases). V lost 5 bases to trimming and J lost 0 bases, with 11 bases between them. The CDR3 runs 14 residues.

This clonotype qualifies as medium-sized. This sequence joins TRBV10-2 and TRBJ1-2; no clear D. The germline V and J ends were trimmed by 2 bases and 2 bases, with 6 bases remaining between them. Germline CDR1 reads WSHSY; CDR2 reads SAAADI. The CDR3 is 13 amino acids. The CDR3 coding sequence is TGCGCCAGCAGTGAGGACGGGAACTATGGCTACACCTTC. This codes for CASSEDGNYGYTF.

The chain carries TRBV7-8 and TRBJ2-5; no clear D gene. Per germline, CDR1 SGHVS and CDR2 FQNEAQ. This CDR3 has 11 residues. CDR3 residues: CSSAVRETQYF. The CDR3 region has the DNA TGTTCGTCTGCGGTGAGGGAGACCCAGTACTTC.

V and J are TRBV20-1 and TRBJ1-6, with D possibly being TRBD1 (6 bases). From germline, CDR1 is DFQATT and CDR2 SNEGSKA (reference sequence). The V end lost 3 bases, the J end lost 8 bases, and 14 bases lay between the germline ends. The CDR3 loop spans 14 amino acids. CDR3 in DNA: TGCAGTGCTAGTAAGTCGTCAGGGGATTCACCCCTCCACTTT. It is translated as CSASKSSGDSPLHF.

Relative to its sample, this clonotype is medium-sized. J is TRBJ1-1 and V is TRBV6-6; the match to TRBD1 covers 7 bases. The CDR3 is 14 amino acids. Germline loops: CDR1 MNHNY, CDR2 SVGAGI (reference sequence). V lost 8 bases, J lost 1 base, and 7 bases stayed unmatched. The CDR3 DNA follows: TGTGCCAGCCGGAAGGGGGCGGAGAACACTGAAGCTTTCTTT. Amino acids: CASRKGAENTEAFF.

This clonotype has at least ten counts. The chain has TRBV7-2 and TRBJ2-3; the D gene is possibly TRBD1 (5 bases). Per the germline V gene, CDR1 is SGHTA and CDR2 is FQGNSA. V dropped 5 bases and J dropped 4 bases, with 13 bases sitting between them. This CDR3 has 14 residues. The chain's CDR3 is CASSANTGSDTQYF. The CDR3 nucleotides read TGTGCCAGCAGCGCCAACACAGGTTCAGATACGCAGTATTTT. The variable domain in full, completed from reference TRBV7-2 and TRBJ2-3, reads GAGVSQSPSNKVTEKGKDVELRCDPISGHTALYWYRQSLGQGLEFLIYFQGNSAPDKSGLPSDRFSAERTGGSVSTLTIQRTQQEDSAVYLCASSANTGSDTQYFGPGTRLTVL.

CDR3 in DNA: TGTGCCAGCAGTCCACCCTTGCCCGGGGTCGGCTACGAGCAGTACTTC. This translates into CASSPPLPGVGYEQYF. The rearrangement joins TRBV25-1 to TRBJ2-7, with D possibly being TRBD2 (5 bases). V was cut by 5 bases and J by 3 bases, with 20 bases left in between. Germline V gives CDR1 MGHDK, CDR2 SYGVNS. This CDR3 has 16 residues.

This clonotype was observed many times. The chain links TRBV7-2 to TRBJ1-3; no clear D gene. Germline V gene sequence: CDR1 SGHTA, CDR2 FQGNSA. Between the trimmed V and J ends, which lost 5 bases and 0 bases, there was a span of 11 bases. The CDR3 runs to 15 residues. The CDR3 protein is CASSLSAVSGNTIYF. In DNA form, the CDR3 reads TGTGCCAGCAGCCTCTCGGCGGTCTCTGGAAACACCATATATTTT. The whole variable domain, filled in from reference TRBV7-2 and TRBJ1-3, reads GAGVSQSPSNKVTEKGKDVELRCDPISGHTALYWYRQSLGQGLEFLIYFQGNSAPDKSGLPSDRFSAERTGGSVSTLTIQRTQQEDSAVYLCASSLSAVSGNTIYFGEGSWLTVV.

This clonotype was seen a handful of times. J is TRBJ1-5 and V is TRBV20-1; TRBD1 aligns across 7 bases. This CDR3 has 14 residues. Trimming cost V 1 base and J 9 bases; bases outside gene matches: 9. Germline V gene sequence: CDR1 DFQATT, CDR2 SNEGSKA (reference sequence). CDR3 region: CSARAPTGQRPQHF. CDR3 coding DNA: TGCAGTGCTAGAGCCCCGACAGGGCAGAGGCCCCAGCATTTT.

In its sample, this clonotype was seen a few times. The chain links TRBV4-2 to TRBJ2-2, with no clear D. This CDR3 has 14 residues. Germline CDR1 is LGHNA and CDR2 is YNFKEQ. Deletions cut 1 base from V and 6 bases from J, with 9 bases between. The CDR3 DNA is TGTGCCAGCAGCCAAGGCGAGGAAGCCGGGGAGCTGTTTTTT. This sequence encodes CASSQGEEAGELFF.

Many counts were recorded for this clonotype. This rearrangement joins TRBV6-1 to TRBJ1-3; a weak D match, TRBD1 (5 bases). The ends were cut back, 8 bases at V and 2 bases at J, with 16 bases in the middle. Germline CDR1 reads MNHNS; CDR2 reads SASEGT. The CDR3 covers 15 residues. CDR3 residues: CASGKESGAGNTIYF. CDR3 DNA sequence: TGTGCCAGCGGAAAGGAGTCGGGGGCTGGAAACACCATATATTTT.

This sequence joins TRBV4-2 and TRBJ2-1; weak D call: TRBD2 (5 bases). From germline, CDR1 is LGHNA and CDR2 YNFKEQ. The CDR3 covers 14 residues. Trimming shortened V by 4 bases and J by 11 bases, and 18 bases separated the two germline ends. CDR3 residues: CASSLRDNPGKQFF. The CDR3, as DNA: TGTGCCAGCAGCCTAAGAGATAACCCGGGAAAGCAGTTCTTC.

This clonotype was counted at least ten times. The CDR3 DNA reads TGTGCCAGCACAGCTTTTGGGCATGAGCAGTTCTTC. This encodes CASTAFGHEQFF. V gene TRBV5-6 combines with J gene TRBJ2-1; D gene ambiguous. V was shortened by 6 bases and J by 8 bases, with 12 bases between the two germline ends. Per the germline V gene, CDR1 is SGHDT and CDR2 is YYEEEE. This CDR3 is built from 12 residues. The whole variable domain, remainder taken from reference TRBV5-6 and TRBJ2-1, is DAGVTQSPTHLIKTRGQQVTLRCSPKSGHDTVSWYQQALGQGPQFIFQYYEEEERQRGNFPDRFSGHQFPNYSSELNVNALLLGDSALYLCASTAFGHEQFFGPGTRLTVL.

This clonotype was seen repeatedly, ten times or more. The CDR3 DNA follows: TGTGCCAGCAGTGTAAACAGGAACACCGGGGAGCTGTTTTTT. It is translated as CASSVNRNTGELFF. V gene TRBV6-5 combines with J gene TRBJ2-2; D is uncertain. Germline V gene sequence: CDR1 MNHEY, CDR2 SVGAGI. V lost 5 bases to trimming and J lost 1 base, with 8 bases between them. The CDR3 consists of 14 residues.

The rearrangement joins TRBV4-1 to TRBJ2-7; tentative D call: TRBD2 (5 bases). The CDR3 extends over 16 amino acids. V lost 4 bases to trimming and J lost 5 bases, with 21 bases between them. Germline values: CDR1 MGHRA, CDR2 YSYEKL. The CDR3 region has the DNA TGCGCCAGCAGCCTAAGGGTATATGAGGGAAGGGACGAGCAGTACTTC. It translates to CASSLRVYEGRDEQYF.

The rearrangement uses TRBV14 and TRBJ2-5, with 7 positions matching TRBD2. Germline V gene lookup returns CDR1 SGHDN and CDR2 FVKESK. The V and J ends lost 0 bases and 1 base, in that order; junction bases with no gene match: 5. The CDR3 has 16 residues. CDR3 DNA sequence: TGTGCCAGCAGCCAAGACTGGGGGGGACCCCAAGAGACCCAGTACTTC. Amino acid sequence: CASSQDWGGPQETQYF.

Here the CDR3 reads CATSLGTGRGGYTF. The CDR3 region has the DNA TGTGCCACCAGCTTAGGGACAGGCCGGGGTGGCTACACCTTC. V gene TRBV15 combines with J gene TRBJ1-2; TRBD1 agrees at 8 bases. Trimming cost V 5 bases and J 7 bases; bases outside gene matches: 9. The CDR3 totals 14 residues. CDR1 is LNHNV, CDR2 YYDKDF, per germline (reference sequence).

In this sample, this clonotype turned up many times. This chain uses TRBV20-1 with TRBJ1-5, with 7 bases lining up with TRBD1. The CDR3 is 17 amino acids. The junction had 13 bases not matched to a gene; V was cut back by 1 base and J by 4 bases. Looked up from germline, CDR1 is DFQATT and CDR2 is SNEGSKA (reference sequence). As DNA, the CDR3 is TGCAGTGCTAGAGTGGGACCTAGGGGGCACCTAAATCAGCCCCAGCATTTT. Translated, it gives CSARVGPRGHLNQPQHF.

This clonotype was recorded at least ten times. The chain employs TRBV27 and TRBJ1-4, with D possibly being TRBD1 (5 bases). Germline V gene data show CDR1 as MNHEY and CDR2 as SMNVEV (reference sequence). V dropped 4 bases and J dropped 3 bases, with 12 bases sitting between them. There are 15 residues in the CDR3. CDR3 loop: CASSWGGDPNEKLFF. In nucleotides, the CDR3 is TGTGCCAGCAGTTGGGGCGGGGACCCTAATGAAAAACTGTTTTTT. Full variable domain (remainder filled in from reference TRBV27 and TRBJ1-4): EAQVTQNPRYLITVTGKKLTVTCSQNMNHEYMSWYRQDPGLGLRQIYYSMNVEVTDKGDVPEGYKVSRKEKRNFPLILESPSPNQTSLYFCASSWGGDPNEKLFFGSGTQLSVL.